The 3 T cell receptor beta chains presented below share a single source sample, sequenced in a study of T-cell memory formation after mild COVID-19. A single record per CDR3 protein comes from TCRdb applying MiXCR to the 5' RACE reads. Here the sample spans 430,000 or so distinct CDR3 sequences, about 23% being singletons. The specimen was PBMCs or a T cell subset sorted from them (not recorded which). The receptors here all came from an adult woman who had mild COVID-19 (a few samples of this study predate the infection). Cell type and time point are not known.

This clonotype was recorded at least ten times. The chain carries TRBV9 and TRBJ2-7; D gene ambiguous. The CDR3 extends over 14 amino acids. The germline CDR1 and CDR2 sequences are SGDLS and YYNGEE. Trimming took off 4 bases at V and 2 bases at J, with 13 bases between the two ends. CDR3 region: CASSPQAIAYEQYF. The CDR3 bases are TGTGCCAGCAGCCCCCAGGCCATCGCCTACGAGCAGTACTTC.

This clonotype was picked up a small number of times. This chain connects TRBV20-1 to TRBJ2-3; TRBD2 agrees at 9 bases. The CDR3 loop spans 12 amino acids. The germline CDR1 and CDR2 sequences are DFQATT and SNEGSKA (reference sequence). The DNA of the CDR3 is TGCCGCGCTAGCGGGACGGCAGATACGCAGTATTTT. As protein: CRASGTADTQYF.

This chain joins TRBV7-8 and TRBJ1-1, with D unclear. Germline CDR1 reads SGHVS; CDR2 reads FQNEAQ. The CDR3 runs 14 residues. The V end lost 8 bases, the J end lost 7 bases, and 20 bases lay between the germline ends. The DNA for the CDR3 is TGTGCCAGCGGTTTTCTAACGGGCGGATATGAAGCTTTCTTT. This codes for CASGFLTGGYEAFF.